The 22 T cell receptor beta chains below all came from one sample that was sequenced in a study of neoadjuvant nivolumab and ipilimumab in lung cancer. The table came from immunoSEQ multiplex PCR; TCRdb's copy has only in-frame clones and leaves some out. Of approximately 29,000 clones listed, about nine tenths were seen once; the top ten hold roughly 5.3%. Sequenced here: peripheral blood, sampled after neoadjuvant nivolumab, alone or with ipilimumab, at or shortly before surgery. All receptors derive from an adult with non-small cell lung cancer.

The V call is TRBV6-5, the J call TRBJ1-4; D gene unclear. The CDR3 has 16 amino acids. The V end lost 0 bases, the J end lost 0 bases, and 8 bases lay between the germline ends. Germline CDR1 MNHEY, CDR2 SVGAGI. The CDR3 bases are TGTGCCAGCAGTTACTCGATGTGGGCAACTAATGAAAAACTGTTTTTT. This codes for CASSYSMWATNEKLFF.

The CDR3 coding sequence is TGTGCCAGCAGCTTCCCTCAGGGTGAATATGGCTACACCTTC. Translation: CASSFPQGEYGYTF. The chain is built from TRBV5-5 and TRBJ1-2; a weak D match, TRBD1 (5 bases). Trimming took off 2 bases at V and 5 bases at J, with 13 bases between the two ends. The CDR3 is 14 amino acids. The germline V gene has CDR1 SGHKS and CDR2 YYEKEE (reference sequence).

V and J are TRBV28 and TRBJ1-1; 8 nucleotides align to TRBD1. Germline assignment: CDR1 MDHEN and CDR2 SYDVKM. The CDR3 runs to 16 residues. With V trimmed by 2 bases and J by 0 bases, 5 bases remained unmatched. For the CDR3, the DNA is TGTGCCAGCAGTTTAGGGACAGGCCTTATGAACACTGAAGCTTTCTTT. Its translation is CASSLGTGLMNTEAFF.

As for this clone: The sample contains more than one DNA sequence encoding this CDR3. The V and J genes are TRBV18 and TRBJ1-5; 12 bases map to TRBD1. The V segment lost 3 bases and the J segment 4 bases; nucleotides outside the gene matches: 1. There are 15 residues in the CDR3. CDR1 is KGHSH and CDR2 is LQKENI in the germline V gene. The CDR3 loop is CASSPGQGANQPQHF. CDR3 bases: TGTGCCAGCTCACCGGGACAGGGGGCAAATCAGCCCCAGCATTTT.

The chain uses TRBV6-1 and TRBJ2-7, with 7 positions matching TRBD1. Germline V lookup: CDR1 MNHNS, CDR2 SASEGT. The CDR3 length is 13 residues. V was clipped by 8 bases and J by 1 base; unmatched bases: 5. The CDR3 loop reads CASVDRVSYEQYF. CDR3 DNA: TGTGCCAGCGTCGACAGGGTTTCCTACGAGCAGTACTTC.

V gene TRBV13 combines with J gene TRBJ2-1, with D possibly matching TRBD2 (5 bases). The CDR3 is 16 amino acids. Germline V gene lookup returns CDR1 PRHDT and CDR2 FYEKMQ (reference sequence). Trimming took off 1 base at V and 0 bases at J, with 10 bases between the two ends. CDR3 nucleotides: TGTGCCAGCAGCTTAGAGATGGGGAGCTCCTACAATGAGCAGTTCTTC. Amino acid sequence: CASSLEMGSSYNEQFF.

V usage is TRBV5-1 and J usage is TRBJ2-7; possible D gene TRBD1, 6 bases. The V gene lost 5 bases and the J gene lost 4 bases, with 13 bases spanning the gap. This CDR3 is 13 amino acids long. Germline V lookup: CDR1 SGHRS, CDR2 YFSETQ. Written as DNA, the CDR3 is TGCGCCAGCAGGCACCCGGACAGTTACGAGCAGTACTTC. It translates to CASRHPDSYEQYF. Supplemented by reference TRBV5-1 and TRBJ2-7, the full variable domain reads KAGVTQTPRYLIKTRGQQVTLSCSPISGHRSVSWYQQTPGQGLQFLFEYFSETQRNKGNFPGRFSGRQFSNSRSEMNVSTLELGDSALYLCASRHPDSYEQYFGPGTRLTVT.

V gene TRBV5-1 combines with J gene TRBJ2-7; weak D call: TRBD2 (6 bases). In germline, CDR1 is SGHRS, CDR2 YFSETQ. CDR3 length: 12 residues. Trimming took 2 bases from V and 4 from J, leaving 7 bases between them. This CDR3 reads CASSFGGYEQYF. In DNA form, the CDR3 reads TGCGCCAGCAGCTTCGGGGGATACGAGCAGTACTTC.

The chain combines TRBV2 with TRBJ2-1; D gene unclear. This CDR3 contains 11 residues. Germline values: CDR1 SNHLY, CDR2 FYNNEI. The V and J ends lost 6 bases and 6 bases respectively, with 6 bases between them. CDR3 protein: CASRSSNEQFF. CDR3 sequence (DNA): TGTGCCAGCAGAAGTAGCAATGAGCAGTTCTTC.

The sample holds one count of this clone. The CDR3 DNA is TGTGCCATCAGTGGGGAGGGGGTACAAGAGACCCAGTACTTC. Translation gives CAISGEGVQETQYF. The genes are TRBV10-3 and TRBJ2-5, with a weak D call TRBD2 (7 bases). The CDR3 consists of 14 residues. Trimming cost V 4 bases and J 2 bases, with 11 bases left between them. The germline V gene encodes CDR1 ENHRY and CDR2 SYGVKD.

The sample holds one count of this clone. The chain carries TRBV29-1 and TRBJ2-7; weak D call: TRBD1 (5 bases). From germline, CDR1 is SQVTM and CDR2 ANQGSEA. This CDR3 region has 12 residues. The germline V and J ends were trimmed by 7 bases and 2 bases, with 12 bases remaining between them. Written as DNA, the CDR3 is TGCAGCGCCTGGACACTTACCTACGAGCAGTACTTC. Its protein is CSAWTLTYEQYF.

J is TRBJ1-6 and V is TRBV10-3, with D unclear. The CDR3 has 16 residues. Germline CDR1 is ENHRY and CDR2 is SYGVKD. Trimming left V 0 bases short and J 5 bases short, with 11 bases between. In DNA, the CDR3 is TGTGCCATCAGTGAGTCGAGAGGGCAGGATAATTCACCCCTCCACTTT. It codes for CAISESRGQDNSPLHF.

This chain joins TRBV19 and TRBJ1-1, with D uncertain. CDR1 and CDR2 from the germline V gene are LNHDA and SQIVND (reference sequence). This CDR3 has 12 residues. V was clipped by 2 bases and J by 8 bases, with 9 bases between them. CDR3 in DNA: TGTGCCAGTAGTATATTGGGCAGCGAAGCTTTCTTT. The encoded protein is CASSILGSEAFF.

The V and J genes are TRBV11-2 and TRBJ1-2; 7 positions match TRBD1. This CDR3 comprises 13 residues. Germline CDR1 is SGHAT and CDR2 is FQNNGV. The V segment lost 5 bases and the J segment 6 bases; nucleotides outside the gene matches: 6. The CDR3 sequence is CASSPDREDGYTF. The DNA of the CDR3 is TGTGCCAGCAGCCCCGACAGGGAAGATGGCTACACCTTC.

This clone was recorded once. The V gene is TRBV18, the J gene TRBJ2-7; tentative D call: TRBD1 (6 bases). The V gene's germline CDR1 is KGHSH and CDR2 LQKENI. Trimming removed 0 bases at V and 3 bases at J, with 15 bases between. The CDR3 covers 16 residues. CDR3 region: CASSPPSTGPVYEQYF. CDR3 in DNA: TGTGCCAGCTCACCACCGTCGACAGGTCCCGTCTACGAGCAGTACTTC.

V is TRBV7-9 and J is TRBJ1-5; maybe TRBD1 (6 bases). The CDR3 extends over 14 amino acids. The germline V and J ends were trimmed by 1 base and 7 bases, with 11 bases remaining between them. Per the germline V gene, CDR1 is SEHNR and CDR2 is FQNEAQ (reference sequence). The CDR3 sequence: CASSLGPGGQPQHF. In nucleotides, the CDR3 is TGTGCCAGCAGCTTAGGACCGGGGGGCCAGCCCCAGCATTTT.

The chain couples TRBV13 to TRBJ1-2, with 10 bases identical to TRBD1. This CDR3 comprises 13 residues. V gave up 5 bases and J gave up 8 bases; unmatched junction bases: 5. Germline V gene lookup returns CDR1 PRHDT and CDR2 FYEKMQ (reference sequence). This CDR3 reads CASSRDRGLGYTF. In DNA form, the CDR3 reads TGTGCCAGCAGCCGGGACAGGGGCCTAGGCTACACCTTC.

This sequence joins TRBV18 and TRBJ1-1, with 7 bases lining up with TRBD1. With V trimmed by 3 bases and J by 2 bases, 9 bases remained unmatched. Per the germline V gene, CDR1 is KGHSH and CDR2 is LQKENI. The CDR3 has 16 amino acids. The CDR3 sequence is CASSPMTGTFNTEAFF. The CDR3 DNA follows: TGTGCCAGCTCACCGATGACAGGGACTTTTAACACTGAAGCTTTCTTT.

The chain joins TRBV10-1 to TRBJ1-1; a possible D gene is TRBD1 (5 bases). V lost 9 bases, J lost 0 bases, and 26 bases lay in between. The CDR3 totals 18 residues. Germline V gene lookup returns CDR1 WNHNN and CDR2 SYGVQD (reference sequence). CDR3 DNA sequence: TGCGCCAGGAACAGGAGGGGCAAGCTCTGGCCCATGAACACTGAAGCTTTCTTT. Protein product: CARNRRGKLWPMNTEAFF.

The rearrangement joins TRBV11-3 to TRBJ2-1; D is uncertain. V gave up 5 bases and J gave up 7 bases, with 6 bases separating them. CDR1 SGHNT and CDR2 YENEEA come from the germline V gene. This CDR3 region has 11 residues. Here the CDR3 DNA reads TGTGCCAGCAGCCAAGGGAATGAGCAGTTCTTC. Amino acid sequence: CASSQGNEQFF.

The gene calls are TRBV29-1 and TRBJ1-1, with no clear D. CDR3 length equals 14 residues. V lost 4 bases to trimming and J lost 3 bases, with 15 bases between them. Germline V gene data show CDR1 as SQVTM and CDR2 as ANQGSEA. CDR3 nucleotides: TGCAGCGTTGTCTCGATAAAGCGGGACACTGAAGCTTTCTTT. Translation gives CSVVSIKRDTEAFF.

The chain links TRBV10-3 to TRBJ2-1; unclear D gene. CDR3 length: 11 amino acids. V dropped 4 bases and J dropped 7 bases, with 5 bases sitting between them. From germline, CDR1 is ENHRY and CDR2 SYGVKD. In nucleotides, the CDR3 is TGTGCCATCAGTGTTGAGAATGAGCAGTTCTTC. As protein: CAISVENEQFF.